This TCR beta chain appears in the sequencing data of a study of cytomegalovirus exposure and HLA in healthy donors. Germline assignment: CDR1 SEHNR and CDR2 FQNEAQ (reference sequence). V dropped 5 bases and J dropped 0 bases, with 11 bases sitting between them. The CDR3 contains 15 residues. Study-level findings and limits: Some TCR beta chains (roughly 160 of them) were listed as cytomegalovirus-associated. It was likely that a cluster of highly shared sequence variants was a sequencing artifact. In vitro data verified three CMV-associated chains as specific for CMV antigens. An analysis was carried out later, and it reportedly showed fewer N-insertions in an Asian-associated ancestry cluster than the approximately 660-donor mean.

Both 60 Vbeta primers and 13 Jbeta primers went into the PCR. This table comes from immunoSEQ multiplex PCR, and its TCRdb copy is limited to in-frame clones, with some not included. The sample includes fewer than 85,000 clones, more than 75% of them seen just once. With regard to this clone: Its antigen is undetermined.

The TCR comes from a male donor in good health and CMV-seropositive. Sequenced input: PBMCs. V usage is TRBV7-9 and J usage is TRBJ2-1, with a possible D match to TRBD2 (6 bases). CDR3 DNA: TGTGCCAGCAGCGGGGCCGGGAGCTCCTACAATGAGCAGTTCTTC. Translated: CASSGAGSSYNEQFF. Based on the CDR3 plus reference TRBV7-9 and TRBJ2-1, the full variable domain is DTGVSQNPRHKITKRGQNVTFRCDPISEHNRLYWYRQTLGQGPEFLTYFQNEAQLEKSRLLSDRFSAERPKGSFSTLEIQRTEQGDSAMYLCASSGAGSSYNEQFFGPGTRLTVL.